Each of the 29 T cell receptor beta chains below was sequenced from the same sample in a study of long-term antiretroviral therapy in people with HIV. Investigators performed immunoSEQ version v3.0 at survey level. The data were produced by immunoSEQ multiplex PCR, yet TCRdb's version contains in-frame clones alone and is incomplete. This table has approximately 36,000 clones, approximately 80% appearing once. Sequenced material: unsorted PBMCs, taken 0.6 years after starting antiretroviral therapy. These receptor sequences come from a young man with HIV.

The chain carries TRBV4-1 and TRBJ1-1, with a possible D match to TRBD1 (6 bases). Trimming shortened V by 6 bases and J by 1 base, and 15 bases separated the two germline ends. Per the germline V gene, CDR1 is MGHRA and CDR2 is YSYEKL. The CDR3 consists of 15 residues. CDR3 loop: CASRDLQGKNTEAFF. The CDR3 nucleotides are TGCGCCAGCAGAGACCTACAGGGAAAGAACACTGAAGCTTTCTTT.

This chain uses TRBV28 with TRBJ2-2; no reliable D call. V lost 2 bases and J 3 bases, leaving 10 bases between the germline ends. Germline V gene data show CDR1 as MDHEN and CDR2 as SYDVKM. CDR3 length: 15 amino acids. CDR3 DNA sequence: TGTGCCAGCAGTTTAAGCCTGTATTACACCGGGGAGCTGTTTTTT. Amino acids: CASSLSLYYTGELFF.

This clone was counted a few times. This rearrangement joins TRBV19 to TRBJ2-2; D not certain. The CDR3 spans 16 residues. Germline CDR1 and CDR2: LNHDA and SQIVND (reference sequence). Trimming stripped 7 bases from V and 1 base from J, with 16 bases between. The CDR3 nucleotides are TGTGCCAGTAACCCCCTCGGACGGAGGAACACCGGGGAGCTGTTTTTT. Residues: CASNPLGRRNTGELFF.

This clone was counted once. CDR3 in amino acids: CASSEVGSGNTIYF. CDR3 sequence (DNA): TGTGCCAGCAGTGAAGTAGGGTCTGGAAACACCATATATTTT. The gene calls are TRBV25-1 and TRBJ1-3; D uncertain. This CDR3 contains 14 residues. Between the trimmed V and J ends, which lost 2 bases and 1 base, there was a span of 6 bases. Germline lookup yields CDR1 MGHDK and CDR2 SYGVNS.

The chain carries TRBV5-4 and TRBJ2-7, with TRBD1 matching 7 bases. The CDR3 has 15 residues. Looked up from germline, CDR1 is SGHNT and CDR2 is YYREEE (reference sequence). J gave up 6 bases and V 0 bases, and 9 bases lay outside the gene matches. The CDR3 loop reads CASSLGQGRSGEQYF. The CDR3 DNA reads as TGTGCCAGCAGCTTGGGACAGGGTCGGTCGGGCGAGCAGTACTTC.

This clone occurred once. This rearrangement joins TRBV11-2 to TRBJ2-7; the match to TRBD2 covers 11 bases. This CDR3 region has 16 residues. V shed 2 bases and J 6 bases; nucleotides not matched to a gene: 9. Germline assignment: CDR1 SGHAT and CDR2 FQNNGV. CDR3 DNA sequence: TGTGCCAGCAGCTTACAAACTAGCGGGAGAGGCCGCGAGCAGTACTTC. This sequence encodes CASSLQTSGRGREQYF.

V is TRBV11-2 and J is TRBJ1-2; D perhaps matches TRBD1 (5 bases). Germline loops: CDR1 SGHAT, CDR2 FQNNGV. V was clipped by 3 bases and J by 2 bases, with 22 bases between them. The CDR3 loop spans 18 amino acids. The CDR3 region is CASSFPTEVDTPNYGYTF. The CDR3 DNA follows: TGTGCCAGCAGCTTCCCCACTGAGGTGGACACACCGAACTATGGCTACACCTTC.

The V gene is TRBV27, the J gene TRBJ2-7; TRBD1 matches 9 bases. V trimming: 2 bases; J trimming: 9 bases; junction bases outside the gene matches: 8. The V gene's germline CDR1 is MNHEY and CDR2 SMNVEV (reference sequence). This CDR3 spans 14 amino acids. This chain's CDR3 is CASSLRGDRVRQYF. Here the CDR3 DNA reads TGTGCCAGCAGTTTAAGGGGGGACAGGGTTCGGCAGTACTTC.

The V gene is TRBV9, the J gene TRBJ1-1; 9 bases match TRBD1. From germline, CDR1 is SGDLS and CDR2 YYNGEE. The CDR3 contains 15 residues. V trimming: 0 bases; J trimming: 3 bases; junction bases outside the gene matches: 3. The CDR3 nucleotides read TGTGCCAGCAGCGTAGGGGGACAGGGTTACACTGAAGCTTTCTTT. Translating gives CASSVGGQGYTEAFF.

The chain carries TRBV9 and TRBJ2-7, with 9 bases identical to TRBD1. CDR1 SGDLS and CDR2 YYNGEE come from the germline V gene. This CDR3 is built from 14 residues. The V gene end was trimmed by 0 bases and the J gene end by 7 bases; junction bases not matched to a gene: 5. Here the CDR3 reads CASSVGDRVGEQYF. Written as DNA, the CDR3 is TGTGCCAGCAGCGTAGGGGACAGGGTGGGGGAGCAGTACTTC. The full variable domain, in which reference TRBV9 and TRBJ2-7 provide the parts outside the CDR3, is DSGVTQTPKHLITATGQRVTLRCSPRSGDLSVYWYQQSLDQGLQFLIQYYNGEERAKGNILERFSAQQFPDLHSELNLSSLELGDSALYFCASSVGDRVGEQYFGPGTRLTVT.

V usage is TRBV5-1 and J usage is TRBJ2-7, with D possibly being TRBD1 or TRBD2 (6 bases each). The CDR3 consists of 16 residues. Trimming pared 0 bases from V and 4 bases from J, leaving 17 bases between. Germline CDR1 and CDR2: SGHRS and YFSETQ. The CDR3: CASSLGLGGRGYEQYF. DNA of the CDR3: TGCGCCAGCAGCTTGGGATTAGGGGGGCGCGGGTACGAGCAGTACTTC.

The chain combines TRBV5-1 with TRBJ2-5; D is undetermined. Looked up from germline, CDR1 is SGHRS and CDR2 is YFSETQ. Trimming shortened V by 0 bases and J by 2 bases, and 5 bases separated the two germline ends. CDR3 length: 13 amino acids. This CDR3 is CASSLDYQETQYF. The CDR3 DNA follows: TGCGCCAGCAGCTTGGATTATCAAGAGACCCAGTACTTC. Looking up the rest from reference TRBV5-1 and TRBJ2-5 gives the full variable domain: KAGVTQTPRYLIKTRGQQVTLSCSPISGHRSVSWYQQTPGQGLQFLFEYFSETQRNKGNFPGRFSGRQFSNSRSEMNVSTLELGDSALYLCASSLDYQETQYFGPGTRLLVL.

This chain joins TRBV11-3 and TRBJ2-1; 13 bases align to TRBD2. Germline V lookup: CDR1 SGHNT, CDR2 YENEEA. The CDR3 consists of 16 residues. J gave up 9 bases and V 1 base, and 6 bases lay outside the gene matches. CDR3 in DNA: TGTGCCAGCAGCTTAGGGGGACTAGCGGGATCTGCTGAGCAGTTCTTC. It translates to CASSLGGLAGSAEQFF.

This clone is a singleton in its sample. V and J are TRBV7-9 and TRBJ2-3; 7 bases agree with TRBD1. The germline V gene has CDR1 SEHNR and CDR2 FQNEAQ (reference sequence). CDR3 length: 15 amino acids. The J segment lost 2 bases and the V segment lost 6 bases, leaving 8 bases of the junction unmatched. CDR3 coding DNA: TGTGCCAGCAGGATTAGGACAGGAGACACAGATACGCAGTATTTT. Protein product: CASRIRTGDTDTQYF.

This chain uses TRBV25-1 with TRBJ2-2; no definite D call. Trimming left V 6 bases short and J 5 bases short, with 13 bases between. The CDR3 has 14 residues. The germline V gene has CDR1 MGHDK and CDR2 SYGVNS. The CDR3 reads CASRGPAQTGELFF. The DNA for the CDR3 is TGTGCCAGCAGAGGCCCAGCGCAAACCGGGGAGCTGTTTTTT.

The rearrangement links TRBV5-4 to TRBJ2-1; D remains ambiguous. V dropped 0 bases and J dropped 0 bases, with 10 bases sitting between them. The germline V gene has CDR1 SGHNT and CDR2 YYREEE (reference sequence). The CDR3 contains 16 residues. CDR3 nucleotide sequence: TGTGCCAGCAGCTTGGTCCGTTGGGGCTCCTACAATGAGCAGTTCTTC. It yields the protein CASSLVRWGSYNEQFF.

The chain combines TRBV5-6 with TRBJ1-2; D gene uncertain. V lost 6 bases, J lost 2 bases, and 8 bases lay in between. The CDR3 has 12 amino acids. The germline V gene has CDR1 SGHDT and CDR2 YYEEEE. CDR3 region: CASTRANYGYTF. CDR3 nucleotides: TGTGCCAGCACCCGGGCGAACTATGGCTACACCTTC.

The chain carries TRBV5-1 and TRBJ1-5; TRBD1 might be the D (6 bases). Trimming took off 4 bases at V and 4 bases at J, with 15 bases between the two ends. The CDR3 is 15 amino acids. CDR1 and CDR2 (germline): SGHRS, YFSETQ. The CDR3 spells CASSPTPGQNQPQHF. For the CDR3, the DNA is TGCGCCAGCAGCCCAACACCGGGACAAAATCAGCCCCAGCATTTT.

This sequence joins TRBV5-1 and TRBJ2-7; TRBD1 matches 12 bases. Looked up from germline, CDR1 is SGHRS and CDR2 is YFSETQ. J gave up 7 bases and V 5 bases, and 4 bases lay outside the gene matches. The CDR3 is 13 residues long. The CDR3 DNA is TGCGCCAGCAGGGGACAGGGGGCTTATGAGCAGTACTTC. Encoded protein: CASRGQGAYEQYF. Based on the CDR3 plus reference TRBV5-1 and TRBJ2-7, the full variable domain is KAGVTQTPRYLIKTRGQQVTLSCSPISGHRSVSWYQQTPGQGLQFLFEYFSETQRNKGNFPGRFSGRQFSNSRSEMNVSTLELGDSALYLCASRGQGAYEQYFGPGTRLTVT.

The V and J genes are TRBV28 and TRBJ1-3, with no clear D. CDR1 MDHEN and CDR2 SYDVKM come from the germline V gene. Trimming removed 3 bases from V and 4 bases from J, with 13 bases in between. The CDR3 is made up of 15 amino acids. The CDR3 nucleotides are TGTGCCAGCAGTTTTGGGTCGTTGGACGGAAACACCATATATTTT. This translates into CASSFGSLDGNTIYF. The full variable domain, its missing parts supplied by reference TRBV28 and TRBJ1-3, is DVKVTQSSRYLVKRTGEKVFLECVQDMDHENMFWYRQDPGLGLRLIYFSYDVKMKEKGDIPEGYSVSREKKERFSLILESASTNQTSMYLCASSFGSLDGNTIYFGEGSWLTVV.

In the case of this clone: The limits of the CDR3 on the DNA are not certain, so only TCRdb's listed CDR3 is given. This chain joins TRBV21-1 and TRBJ1-1. TRBV21-1 is noted as a pseudogene. From its first to its last residue, the CDR3 has 16 amino acids. The CDR3 region is CASSPPVGGGNTEAFF.

J is TRBJ1-1 and V is TRBV9; no definite D call. V was trimmed by 3 bases and J by 3 bases, leaving 6 bases between them. This CDR3 is built from 12 residues. CDR1 SGDLS and CDR2 YYNGEE come from the germline V gene. As DNA, the CDR3 is TGTGCCAGCAGCGGAGTGGACACTGAAGCTTTCTTT. This encodes CASSGVDTEAFF.

This clone has just a few counts. This chain uses TRBV5-1 with TRBJ2-2; D is perhaps TRBD2 (6 bases). CDR3 length equals 16 residues. Deletions cut 1 base from V and 5 bases from J, with 15 bases between. Germline CDR1 and CDR2: SGHRS and YFSETQ. This chain's CDR3 is CASSLSSLARTGELFF. The CDR3 DNA sequence: TGCGCCAGCAGCTTGTCAAGTCTAGCGAGAACCGGGGAGCTGTTTTTT.

J is TRBJ2-7 and V is TRBV9, with 7 nucleotides matching TRBD2. This CDR3 comprises 15 residues. With V trimmed by 3 bases and J by 3 bases, 9 bases remained unmatched. The germline V gene has CDR1 SGDLS and CDR2 YYNGEE. CDR3 in DNA: TGTGCCAGCAGCGGAGGTGTCGGACTAGACTACGAGCAGTACTTC. It translates to CASSGGVGLDYEQYF.

V usage is TRBV9 and J usage is TRBJ2-1; D is perhaps TRBD2 (6 bases). The CDR3 is made up of 15 amino acids. V lost 4 bases to trimming and J lost 4 bases, with 15 bases between them. Germline V gene lookup returns CDR1 SGDLS and CDR2 YYNGEE. The CDR3: CASSQGLITYNEQFF. In DNA form, the CDR3 reads TGTGCCAGCAGCCAGGGACTTATAACATACAATGAGCAGTTCTTC.

This clone came up once. The rearrangement joins TRBV25-1 to TRBJ2-5; a possible D gene is TRBD2 (6 bases). Germline-derived CDR1 and CDR2 are MGHDK and SYGVNS. The CDR3 contains 14 residues. The V end was cut by 2 bases, the J end by 5 bases, with 12 bases between. CDR3 sequence: CASSEGGGRETQYF. The CDR3 region has the DNA TGTGCCAGCAGTGAAGGAGGAGGGAGGGAGACCCAGTACTTC.

The chain couples TRBV10-3 to TRBJ1-3, with unresolved D. Germline-derived CDR1 and CDR2 are ENHRY and SYGVKD. There are 13 residues in the CDR3. V was cut by 8 bases and J by 8 bases, with 16 bases left in between. Here the CDR3 reads CAIGEGAPDTIYF. The CDR3 nucleotides read TGTGCCATCGGGGAGGGAGCACCAGACACCATATATTTT.

The rearrangement links TRBV5-6 to TRBJ2-5; D gene ambiguous. Germline CDR1 and CDR2: SGHDT and YYEEEE. The CDR3 extends over 11 amino acids. V shed 2 bases and J shed 5 bases, with 4 bases lying between them. The CDR3 here is CASSFMETQYF. The CDR3 coding sequence is TGTGCCAGCAGCTTTATGGAGACCCAGTACTTC.

The chain has TRBV28 and TRBJ2-1; 12 nucleotides align to TRBD2. The CDR3 length is 16 residues. V lost 2 bases to trimming and J lost 7 bases; unmatched junction nucleotides: 6. Germline V gives CDR1 MDHEN, CDR2 SYDVKM. The CDR3 sequence is CASSLELLAGGNEQFF. The CDR3 DNA follows: TGTGCCAGCAGTTTAGAGTTACTAGCGGGGGGAAATGAGCAGTTCTTC.